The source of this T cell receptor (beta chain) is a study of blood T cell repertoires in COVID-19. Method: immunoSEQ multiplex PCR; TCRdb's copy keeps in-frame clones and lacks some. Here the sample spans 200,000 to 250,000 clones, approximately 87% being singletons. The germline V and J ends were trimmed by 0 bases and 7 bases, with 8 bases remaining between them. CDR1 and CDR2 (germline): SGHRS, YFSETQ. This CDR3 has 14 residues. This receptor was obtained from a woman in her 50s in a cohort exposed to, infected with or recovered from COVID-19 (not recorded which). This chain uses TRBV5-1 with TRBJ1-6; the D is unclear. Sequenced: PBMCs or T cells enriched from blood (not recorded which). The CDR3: CASSLDGLNSPLHF. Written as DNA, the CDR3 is TGCGCCAGCAGCTTGGACGGGTTGAATTCACCCCTCCACTTT.